A selection of T cell receptor beta chains follows, all from one sample in a study of blood T cell repertoires in COVID-19. Clones were read by immunoSEQ multiplex PCR, and TCRdb kept only the in-frame ones, dropping some. This sample has 25,000 to 35,000 clones, with nearly 90% found just once. Sequencing was carried out using peripheral blood. These receptors were collected from an elderly man with acute or convalescent COVID-19. Both conserved end residues are part of each CDR3. A D gene is named only where the DNA matches it firmly. Size values are once, few and many counts, or a class for expanded clones, and some rows have none.

TRBD2	NA	TRBJ2-2	TRBV6-5	CASSHELADTGELFF	TGTGCCAGCAGCCACGAGCTAGCGGACACCGGGGAGCTGTTTTTT
NA	NA	TRBJ2-1	TRBV24-1	CATSDYVMHEQFF	TGTGCCACCAGTGACTATGTCATGCATGAGCAGTTCTTC
NA	once	TRBJ2-3	TRBV5-1	CASSLAPLRVRVGDTQYF	TGCGCCAGCAGCTTGGCGCCCCTTCGGGTGAGGGTAGGAGATACGCAGTATTTT
TRBD1	NA	TRBJ1-5	TRBV2	CASTPDGTGLSNQPQHF	TGTGCCAGCACCCCGGACGGGACAGGTCTTAGCAATCAGCCCCAGCATTTT
TRBD1	NA	TRBJ2-2	TRBV11-2	CASSLNPGQANTGELFF	TGTGCCAGCAGCTTAAATCCGGGACAGGCAAACACCGGGGAGCTGTTTTTT
NA	NA	TRBJ1-4	TRBV4-1	CASSQTRVINEKLFF	TGCGCCAGCAGCCAAACCAGGGTAATTAATGAAAAACTGTTTTTT
TRBD2	NA	TRBJ2-1	TRBV5-4	CASNRGLAGGHEQFF	TGTGCCAGCAACAGAGGACTAGCGGGAGGTCATGAGCAGTTCTTC
TRBD1	NA	TRBJ1-4	TRBV5-5	CASSPRVPGQGAIGEKLFF	TGTGCCAGCAGCCCTCGAGTCCCGGGACAGGGGGCTATAGGTGAAAAACTGTTTTTT
NA	NA	TRBJ1-1	TRBV3-1/TRBV3-2	CASSPLQGRVENTEAFF	TGTGCCAGCAGCCCTCTACAGGGTAGGGTAGAGAACACTGAAGCTTTCTTT
NA	NA	TRBJ2-1	TRBV5-6	CASRTRTEQFF	TGTGCCAGCAGGACTAGAACTGAGCAGTTCTTC
TRBD1	NA	TRBJ1-1	TRBV18	CASSPHRGGPEAFF	TGTGCCAGCTCACCACACAGGGGTGGTCCTGAAGCTTTCTTT
NA	NA	TRBJ1-1	TRBV11-2	CASSPPGGVGTEAFF	TGTGCCAGCAGCCCTCCCGGGGGGGTGGGCACTGAAGCTTTCTTT
NA	NA	TRBJ1-4	TRBV9	CASSVRPTRYEKLFF	TGTGCCAGCAGCGTCCGGCCGACGCGGTATGAAAAACTGTTTTTT
NA	NA	TRBJ2-7	TRBV10-2	CASSEAGDRYEQYF	TGCGCCAGCAGTGAGGCAGGGGACCGCTACGAGCAGTACTTC
TRBD1	NA	TRBJ1-5	TRBV4-1	CASSLGQGGQPQHF	TGCGCCAGCAGCCTGGGACAGGGAGGACAGCCCCAGCATTTT
TRBD1	NA	TRBJ2-1	TRBV6-1	CASSEDPQGSSYNEQFF	TGTGCCAGCAGTGAAGACCCACAGGGGAGCTCCTACAATGAGCAGTTCTTC
TRBD2	NA	TRBJ2-1	TRBV5-1	CASSQPPGLAGSNEQFF	TGCGCCAGCAGCCAACCACCCGGACTAGCGGGAAGTAATGAGCAGTTCTTC
NA	once	TRBJ2-2	TRBV15	CATSMRVATGELFF	TGTGCCACCAGCATGCGGGTAGCCACCGGGGAGCTGTTTTTT
NA	NA	TRBJ1-5	TRBV20-1	CSASFGVSNNQPQHF	TGCAGTGCTAGTTTCGGGGTTTCGAACAATCAGCCCCAGCATTTT
TRBD2	once	TRBJ2-1	TRBV5-1	CASSPRSGTGLINEQFF	TGCGCCAGCAGTCCGAGGAGCGGGACGGGTTTGATCAATGAGCAGTTCTTC
TRBD2	once	TRBJ2-5	TRBV4-2	CASSPTSGNQETQYF	TGTGCCAGCAGCCCGACTAGCGGGAATCAAGAGACCCAGTACTTC
TRBD1	NA	TRBJ2-7	TRBV5-4	CASSLPGQGDEQYF	TGTGCCAGCAGCTTACCGGGACAGGGGGACGAGCAGTACTTC
TRBD1	few	TRBJ2-1	TRBV7-9	CASSFGTAYNEQFF	TGTGCCAGCAGCTTTGGGACAGCCTACAATGAGCAGTTCTTC
TRBD2	NA	TRBJ2-3	TRBV2	CASSTPGVAGDTDTQYF	TGTGCCAGCAGCACCCCGGGGGTAGCGGGGGACACAGATACGCAGTATTTT
NA	NA	TRBJ1-5	TRBV2	CASRWDNSNLKPQHF	TGTGCCAGCAGATGGGACAACAGTAACCTCAAGCCCCAGCATTTT
NA	once	TRBJ1-2	TRBV10-3	CAISEGPQGYGYTF	TGTGCCATCAGTGAGGGCCCCCAGGGCTATGGCTACACCTTC
NA	NA	TRBJ2-1	TRBV19	CASSEREQYNEQFF	TGTGCCAGTAGCGAGCGCGAGCAGTACAATGAGCAGTTCTTC
TRBD2	NA	TRBJ2-3	TRBV7-2	CASSLSPWAGADTQYF	TGTGCCAGCAGCTTATCTCCGTGGGCGGGAGCAGATACGCAGTATTTT
TRBD2	NA	TRBJ2-5	TRBV18	CASSPLAGGQETQYF	TGTGCCAGCTCACCTCTAGCGGGAGGGCAAGAGACCCAGTACTTC
NA	NA	TRBJ1-3	TRBV18	CASSPSAGGNGNTIYF	TGTGCCAGCTCACCATCTGCCGGGGGAAATGGAAACACCATATATTTT
NA	NA	TRBJ1-6	TRBV5-5	CASSLTPGLDNSPLHF	TGTGCCAGCAGCTTAACCCCAGGTTTAGATAATTCACCCCTCCACTTT
NA	NA	TRBJ2-2	TRBV2	CASSGTANTGELFF	TGTGCCAGCAGTGGGACAGCGAACACCGGGGAGCTGTTTTTT
TRBD1	few	TRBJ1-3	TRBV18	CASSRQGSGNTIYF	TGTGCCAGCTCTCGACAGGGCTCTGGAAACACCATATATTTT
NA	once	TRBJ1-1	TRBV2	CASSPDTLNTEAFF	TGTGCCAGCAGTCCAGACACGCTTAACACTGAAGCTTTCTTT
NA	NA	TRBJ1-5	TRBV5-1	CASSLDSSNQPQHF	TGCGCCAGCAGCCTGGACAGTAGCAATCAGCCCCAGCATTTT
NA	NA	TRBJ1-1	TRBV7-9	CASSLIGPGAEAFF	TGTGCCAGCAGCTTAATTGGCCCGGGGGCTGAAGCTTTCTTT
NA	NA	TRBJ1-2	TRBV30	CAWSGGSGLNYGYTF	TGTGCCTGGAGTGGGGGAAGCGGCCTTAACTATGGCTACACCTTC
NA	NA	TRBJ1-2	TRBV6-5	CASSPGGGAGYGYTF	TGTGCCAGCAGCCCCGGGGGAGGGGCTGGCTATGGCTACACCTTC
NA	NA	TRBJ1-2	TRBV11-2	CASSTRGGFGYGYTF	TGTGCCAGCAGCACACGAGGAGGGTTTGGTTATGGCTACACCTTC
NA	NA	TRBJ1-2	TRBV5-6	CASSLSLQEYYGYTF	TGTGCCAGCAGCTTGAGTTTACAGGAATACTATGGCTACACCTTC
NA	NA	TRBJ2-7	TRBV28	CASSPLSGSYEQYF	TGTGCCAGCAGTCCCCTGTCAGGCTCCTACGAGCAGTACTTC
NA	once	TRBJ2-5	TRBV5-6	CASSLNSKGETQYF	TGTGCCAGCAGCTTAAACAGTAAAGGAGAGACCCAGTACTTC
TRBD1	NA	TRBJ1-1	TRBV5-1	CASSSGQGATNTEAFF	TGCGCCAGCAGCTCGGGACAGGGGGCTACGAACACTGAAGCTTTCTTT
NA	NA	TRBJ2-5	TRBV7-8	CASSLEGPKSGTQYF	TGTGCCAGCAGCTTAGAGGGCCCCAAGAGCGGGACCCAGTACTTC